This TCR beta chain was observed in a study of T cell responses to AZD1222 COVID-19 vaccine. This clone was counted a single time. Repertoires were generated with immunoSEQ multiplex PCR, while TCRdb's copy carries only in-frame clones and drops some. The sample carries about 130,000 clones, more than 70% recorded once. Per the germline V gene, CDR1 is SGHVS and CDR2 is FNYEAQ. This CDR3 comprises 17 residues. V lost 4 bases, J lost 0 bases, and 16 bases lay in between. The sample here was peripheral blood, taken on day 0 of AZD1222 vaccination. The chain combines TRBV7-6 with TRBJ2-1; D is unresolved. This TCR was recovered from an adult in good health. The chain's CDR3 is CASSSLLMQSSYNEQFF. The DNA of the CDR3 is TGTGCCAGCAGCTCTCTCCTGATGCAGAGCTCCTACAATGAGCAGTTCTTC.